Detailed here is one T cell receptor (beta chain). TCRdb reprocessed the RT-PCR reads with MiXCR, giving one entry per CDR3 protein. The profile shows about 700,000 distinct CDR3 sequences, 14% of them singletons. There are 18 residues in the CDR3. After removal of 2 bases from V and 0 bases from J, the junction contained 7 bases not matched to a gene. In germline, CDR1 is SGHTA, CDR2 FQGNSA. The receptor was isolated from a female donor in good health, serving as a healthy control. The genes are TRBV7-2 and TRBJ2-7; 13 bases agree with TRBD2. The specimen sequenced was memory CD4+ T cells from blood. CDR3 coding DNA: TGTGCCAGCAGCTTAAGACTAGCGGGAGGCTTCTCCTCCTACGAGCAGTACTTC. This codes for CASSLRLAGGFSSYEQYF.